The 14 T cell receptor beta chains below come from one sample, sequenced in a study of blood T cell repertoires in COVID-19. The method was immunoSEQ multiplex PCR; TCRdb's version includes in-frame clones alone and lacks a portion of them. The sample has 270,000 or so clones, over 80% seen once. Sequencing was carried out using PBMCs or T cells enriched from blood (not recorded which). These receptor sequences come from a woman aged 25 to 45 with acute COVID-19.

The V call is TRBV18, the J call TRBJ1-2, with 8 positions matching TRBD1. After removal of 2 bases from V and 7 bases from J, the junction contained 18 bases not matched to a gene. CDR1 is KGHSH and CDR2 is LQKENI in the germline V gene. This CDR3 region has 18 residues. Here the CDR3 DNA reads TGTGCCAGCTCACCAGGACAGGGATACGGATGGGGGATAGGTGGCTACACCTTC. Translated, it gives CASSPGQGYGWGIGGYTF.

V usage is TRBV28 and J usage is TRBJ2-7; 9 bases fit TRBD2. Germline-derived CDR1 and CDR2 are MDHEN and SYDVKM. The junction had 8 bases not matched to a gene; V was cut back by 6 bases and J by 2 bases. CDR3 size: 15 residues. CDR3 sequence (DNA): TGTGCCAGCAGACCTGTGACTAGCGGTACCTACGAGCAGTACTTC. Translating gives CASRPVTSGTYEQYF.

This chain links TRBV7-9 with TRBJ2-1; 11 bases are a match to TRBD2. In germline, CDR1 is SEHNR, CDR2 FQNEAQ (reference sequence). Trimming at V came to 6 bases and at J to 5 bases, leaving 0 bases not matched to a gene. The CDR3 contains 13 residues. CDR3 in amino acids: CASRTSGNNEQFF. CDR3 nucleotides: TGTGCCAGCAGGACTAGCGGGAACAATGAGCAGTTCTTC.

The chain couples TRBV27 to TRBJ2-1; 13 nucleotides line up with TRBD2. The ends lost 5 bases at V and 7 bases at J; junction bases unmatched: 5. CDR3 length: 15 amino acids. Germline V gene sequence: CDR1 MNHEY, CDR2 SMNVEV (reference sequence). The CDR3 spells CASSPGTSGTNEQFF. The DNA for the CDR3 is TGTGCCAGCAGTCCGGGGACTAGCGGGACGAATGAGCAGTTCTTC.

This rearrangement joins TRBV5-4 to TRBJ2-1; D remains unclear. With 4 bases removed from V and 8 bases from J, the gap between germline ends came to 16 bases. The CDR3 has 14 residues. CDR1 and CDR2 (germline): SGHNT, YYREEE (reference sequence). CDR3 loop: CASSPPIIGHEQFF. In DNA, the CDR3 is TGTGCCAGCAGCCCCCCAATCATTGGCCATGAGCAGTTCTTC.

The chain links TRBV7-2 to TRBJ2-7, with D tentatively TRBD2 (5 bases). V lost 0 bases, J lost 2 bases, and 20 bases lay in between. CDR3 length equals 18 residues. Germline assignment: CDR1 SGHTA and CDR2 FQGNSA. CDR3 DNA: TGTGCCAGCAGCTTAGCCCCATCGAGGAGAGGGATCGCCTACGAGCAGTACTTC. Its protein is CASSLAPSRRGIAYEQYF.

V usage is TRBV5-4 and J usage is TRBJ2-3; 14 bases line up with TRBD2. Germline lookup yields CDR1 SGHNT and CDR2 YYREEE (reference sequence). The junction had 4 bases not matched to a gene; V was cut back by 0 bases and J by 7 bases. The CDR3 spans 16 residues. CDR3 coding DNA: TGTGCCAGCAGCTTGGAGGGACTAGCGGGAGAGAATACGCAGTATTTT. This translates into CASSLEGLAGENTQYF. The full variable domain, with the rest looked up from reference TRBV5-4 and TRBJ2-3, is ETGVTQSPTHLIKTRGQQVTLRCSSQSGHNTVSWYQQALGQGPQFIFQYYREEENGRGNFPPRFSGLQFPNYSSELNVNALELDDSALYLCASSLEGLAGENTQYFGPGTRLTVL.

This clone was seen only once. The gene calls are TRBV3-1 (or the pseudogene TRBV3-2) and TRBJ2-5; a possible D gene is TRBD1 (6 bases). CDR3 length: 14 residues. V lost 0 bases and J lost 4, with 9 bases in between. Germline V lookup: CDR1 LGHDT, CDR2 YNNKEL (reference sequence). CDR3 nucleotides: TGTGCCAGCAGCCAAGAGGGGGCGGGAGAGACCCAGTACTTC. It encodes CASSQEGAGETQYF.

The V and J genes are TRBV7-3 and TRBJ2-3; TRBD1 matches 8 bases. This CDR3 contains 15 residues. Germline loops: CDR1 SGHTA, CDR2 FQGTGA. V shed 4 bases, J shed 3 bases, and the junction held 6 bases outside the gene matches. CDR3: CASSSGTGGTDTQYF. CDR3 nucleotides: TGTGCCAGCAGCTCGGGTACAGGGGGGACAGATACGCAGTATTTT.

The J gene is TRBJ2-5, the V gene TRBV28; possible D gene TRBD2, 5 bases. The CDR3 contains 14 residues. The germline CDR1 and CDR2 sequences are MDHEN and SYDVKM. Trimming removed 2 bases from V and 4 bases from J, with 11 bases in between. The DNA of the CDR3 is TGTGCCAGCAGTTTAAATCTAGCTGGAGAGACCCAGTACTTC. The encoded protein is CASSLNLAGETQYF.

V is TRBV27 and J is TRBJ2-1, with 11 bases identical to TRBD2. From germline, CDR1 is MNHEY and CDR2 SMNVEV (reference sequence). The CDR3 is 15 residues long. V shed 3 bases, J shed 7 bases, and the junction held 5 bases outside the gene matches. CDR3 protein: CASSFGTSGKNEQFF. The CDR3 DNA is TGTGCCAGCAGTTTTGGGACTAGCGGTAAGAATGAGCAGTTCTTC.

V usage is TRBV5-6 and J usage is TRBJ2-3, with D perhaps matching TRBD2 (6 bases). Trimming stripped 2 bases from V and 0 bases from J, with 13 bases between. This CDR3 spans 16 amino acids. CDR1 SGHDT and CDR2 YYEEEE come from the germline V gene. CDR3 DNA sequence: TGTGCCAGCAGCTTTAGAAGCGGGTCTAGCACAGATACGCAGTATTTT. This gives the protein CASSFRSGSSTDTQYF.

The chain has TRBV18 and TRBJ2-2; possible D gene TRBD2, 6 bases. V shed 6 bases and J shed 0 bases, with 17 bases lying between them. The CDR3 contains 17 residues. The germline gives CDR1 KGHSH, CDR2 LQKENI. The CDR3 DNA reads as TGTGCCAGCTCCCCTCTCGGTGGCGGGACGAACACCGGGGAGCTGTTTTTT. This codes for CASSPLGGGTNTGELFF.

The CDR3 loop reads CASSQDVLAGFTDTQYF. The CDR3 bases are TGCGCCAGCAGCCAAGATGTCCTAGCGGGATTCACAGATACGCAGTATTTT. The chain uses TRBV4-1 and TRBJ2-3; 9 bases agree with TRBD2. Per germline, CDR1 MGHRA and CDR2 YSYEKL. V dropped 0 bases and J dropped 2; count of bases not matched to a gene: 6. CDR3 length: 17 residues.